This T cell receptor (beta chain) emerged from a study of T cells expressing NK-cell markers. CDR1 and CDR2 from the germline V gene are LNHNV and YYDKDF (reference sequence). The CDR3 consists of 15 residues. For each CDR3 protein, TCRdb gives one entry from its re-call of the 5' RACE reads, without DNA. The sample table sets out about half a million distinct CDR3 sequences. The receptor was derived from a woman aged 45-60 years in good health. The rearrangement links TRBV15 to TRBJ2-3. The sequencing input was blood T cells: a sorted CD56 or NKG2C T cell subset, CD4+ or CD8+ T cells, or bulk PBMC T cells (not recorded which). The chain's CDR3 is CATSRDSASGDTQYF.